A single sample is the source of the 6 T cell receptor beta chains below, sequenced in a study of T cells in Graves' hyperthyroidism and ophthalmopathy. Amplification yielded TCR beta CDR3 regions, with RNA transcripts as the source. An initial round of RT-PCR targeting the TCR CDR3 relied on the HTBI primer set. Via MiXCR, TCRdb re-called the multiplex PCR reads, giving one row per CDR3 protein. The sample contains 390,000 or so distinct CDR3 sequences, about 15% of which appear only once. Sequences were obtained from blood. The source of these receptors is a man aged 18 to 30 with Graves' ophthalmopathy.

The chain carries TRBV12-3 or TRBV12-4 and TRBJ2-7; 9 positions agree with TRBD1. Trimming removed 6 bases from V and 1 base from J; junction bases left unmatched: 10. This CDR3 region has 16 residues. CDR3 sequence: CASSEVGDRVSYEQYF. CDR3 nucleotides: TGTGCCAGCAGCGAGGTAGGGGACAGGGTGTCCTACGAGCAGTACTTC.

The chain recombines TRBV12-3 or TRBV12-4 with TRBJ1-6; 7 bases align to TRBD1. The junction had 4 bases not matched to a gene; V was cut back by 4 bases and J by 7 bases. The CDR3 spans 14 residues. This chain's CDR3 is CASSWTGSNSPLHF. CDR3 nucleotides: TGTGCCAGCAGTTGGACAGGATCCAATTCACCCCTCCACTTT.

This clonotype was found many times. This chain links TRBV20-1 with TRBJ2-5; D may be TRBD1 (5 bases). V was cut by 4 bases and J by 3 bases, with 12 bases left in between. This CDR3 has 13 amino acids. The V gene's germline CDR1 is DFQATT and CDR2 SNEGSKA (reference sequence). The CDR3 here is CSATQGGEETQYF. Here the CDR3 DNA reads TGCAGTGCTACCCAGGGTGGGGAAGAGACCCAGTACTTC.

In its sample, this clonotype was seen many times. This sequence joins TRBV20-1 and TRBJ2-1, with D possibly TRBD1 on 5 matching bases. The germline V gene encodes CDR1 DFQATT and CDR2 SNEGSKA (reference sequence). This CDR3 is 15 amino acids long. The V gene lost 1 base and the J gene lost 6 bases, with 16 bases spanning the gap. As DNA, the CDR3 is TGCAGTGCTAGAGCCCAACCAGGGCCAGGCAATGAGCAGTTCTTC. Its protein is CSARAQPGPGNEQFF.

This clonotype was counted ten times or more. The chain combines TRBV20-1 with TRBJ2-7; D is uncertain. The CDR3 runs to 13 residues. Between the trimmed V and J ends, which lost 6 bases and 0 bases, there was a span of 12 bases. From germline, CDR1 is DFQATT and CDR2 SNEGSKA (reference sequence). The CDR3 DNA reads TGCAGTGCAATCTTCCGGAGCTCCTACGAGCAGTACTTC. Translation: CSAIFRSSYEQYF.

This clonotype was detected many times. J is TRBJ2-5 and V is TRBV5-1, with D unresolved. V dropped 2 bases and J dropped 3 bases, with 8 bases sitting between them. This CDR3 contains 13 residues. CDR1 and CDR2 (germline): SGHRS, YFSETQ. The CDR3 sequence: CASSFLAEETQYF. DNA of the CDR3: TGCGCCAGCAGCTTCTTGGCGGAAGAGACCCAGTACTTC.